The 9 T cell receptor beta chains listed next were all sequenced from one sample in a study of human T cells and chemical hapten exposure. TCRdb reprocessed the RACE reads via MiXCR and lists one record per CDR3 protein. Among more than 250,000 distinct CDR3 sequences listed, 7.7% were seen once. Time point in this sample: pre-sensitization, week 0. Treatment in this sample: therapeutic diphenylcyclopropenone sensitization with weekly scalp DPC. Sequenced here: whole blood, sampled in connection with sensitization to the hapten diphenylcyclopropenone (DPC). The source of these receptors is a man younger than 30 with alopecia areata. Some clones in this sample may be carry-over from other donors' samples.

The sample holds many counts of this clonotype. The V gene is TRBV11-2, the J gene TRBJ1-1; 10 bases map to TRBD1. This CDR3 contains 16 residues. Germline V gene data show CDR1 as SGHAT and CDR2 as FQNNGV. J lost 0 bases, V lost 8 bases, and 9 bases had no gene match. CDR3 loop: CASGTDRGSLNTEAFF. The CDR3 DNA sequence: TGTGCCAGCGGTACGGACAGGGGGTCCTTGAACACTGAAGCTTTCTTT.

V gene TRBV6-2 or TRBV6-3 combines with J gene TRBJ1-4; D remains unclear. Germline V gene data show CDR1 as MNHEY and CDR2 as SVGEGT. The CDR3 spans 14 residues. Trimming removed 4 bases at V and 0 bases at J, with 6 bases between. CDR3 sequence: CASSSAATNEKLFF. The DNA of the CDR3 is TGTGCCAGCAGTTCGGCCGCAACTAATGAAAAACTGTTTTTT.

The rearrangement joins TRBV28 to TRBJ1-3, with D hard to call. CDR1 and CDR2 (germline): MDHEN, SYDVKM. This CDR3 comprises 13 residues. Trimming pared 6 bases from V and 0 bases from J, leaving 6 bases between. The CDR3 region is CASRYSSGNTIYF. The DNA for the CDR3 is TGTGCCAGCAGATACAGCTCTGGAAACACCATATATTTT. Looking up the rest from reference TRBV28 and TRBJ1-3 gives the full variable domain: DVKVTQSSRYLVKRTGEKVFLECVQDMDHENMFWYRQDPGLGLRLIYFSYDVKMKEKGDIPEGYSVSREKKERFSLILESASTNQTSMYLCASRYSSGNTIYFGEGSWLTVV.

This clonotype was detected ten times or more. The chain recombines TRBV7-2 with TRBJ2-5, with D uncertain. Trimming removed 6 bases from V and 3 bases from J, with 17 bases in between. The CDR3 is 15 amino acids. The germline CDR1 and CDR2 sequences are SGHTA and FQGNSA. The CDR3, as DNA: TGTGCCAGCAGTGACCCCCGGACCCCGAAAGAGACCCAGTACTTC. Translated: CASSDPRTPKETQYF.

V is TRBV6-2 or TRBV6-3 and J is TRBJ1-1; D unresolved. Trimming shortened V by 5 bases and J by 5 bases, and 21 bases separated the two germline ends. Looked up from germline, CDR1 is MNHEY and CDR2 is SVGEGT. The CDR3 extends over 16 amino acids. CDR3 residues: CASSTAETVFETEAFF. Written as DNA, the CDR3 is TGTGCCAGCAGTACAGCGGAAACAGTCTTCGAGACTGAAGCTTTCTTT.

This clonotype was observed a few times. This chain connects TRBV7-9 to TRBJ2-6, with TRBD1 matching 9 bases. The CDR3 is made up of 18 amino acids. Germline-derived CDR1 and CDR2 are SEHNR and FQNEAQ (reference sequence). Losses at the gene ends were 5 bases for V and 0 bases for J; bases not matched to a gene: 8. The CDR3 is CASSPIPGQGSGANVLTF. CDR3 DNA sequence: TGTGCCAGCAGCCCAATACCGGGACAGGGCTCTGGGGCCAACGTCCTGACTTTC.

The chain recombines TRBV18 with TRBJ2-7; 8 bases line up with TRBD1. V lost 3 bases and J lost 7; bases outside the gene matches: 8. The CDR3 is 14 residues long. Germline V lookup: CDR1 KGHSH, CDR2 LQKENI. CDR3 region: CASSPNRTGSEQYV. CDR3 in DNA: TGTGCCAGCTCACCTAATCGGACAGGGAGTGAGCAGTACGTC.

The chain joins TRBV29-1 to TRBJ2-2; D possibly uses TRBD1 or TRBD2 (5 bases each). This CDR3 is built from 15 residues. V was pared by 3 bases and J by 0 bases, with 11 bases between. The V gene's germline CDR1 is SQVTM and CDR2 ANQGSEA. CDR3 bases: TGCAGCGTTGATCCCGGGGCACCGAACACCGGGGAGCTGTTTTTT. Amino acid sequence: CSVDPGAPNTGELFF.

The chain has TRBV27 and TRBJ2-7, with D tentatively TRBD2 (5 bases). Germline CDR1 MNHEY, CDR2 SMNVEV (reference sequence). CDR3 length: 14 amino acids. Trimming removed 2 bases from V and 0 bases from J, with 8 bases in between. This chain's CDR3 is CASSLKGSSYEQYF. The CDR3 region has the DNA TGTGCCAGCAGTTTAAAAGGGAGCTCCTACGAGCAGTACTTC.